This T cell receptor (beta chain) is from a study of blood T cell repertoires in COVID-19. Across the study: Sources were T cells, B-cell-depleted T cells, or PBMCs; the material itself was cDNA or gDNA.

The CDR3 is 12 amino acids. Trimming removed 4 bases at V and 10 bases at J, with 13 bases between. Per germline, CDR1 LNHDA and CDR2 SQIVND (reference sequence). Participants reported their clinical history, and cohort assignment relied on those reports. Up to 2 weeks before entering the study, exposed participants had met a COVID-19 case. Method: immunoSEQ multiplex PCR; TCRdb's copy keeps in-frame clones and lacks some. The table lists 110,000 to 150,000 clones, about 80% of them singletons. The TCR was taken from a woman aged 18-29 years who had been exposed to COVID-19. What was sequenced was PBMCs or T cells enriched from blood (not recorded which). The chain recombines TRBV19 with TRBJ1-1; no clear D gene. As DNA, the CDR3 is TGTGCCAGTAGTAAACATAGGTCGGGAGCTTTCTTT. Translated, it gives CASSKHRSGAFF.